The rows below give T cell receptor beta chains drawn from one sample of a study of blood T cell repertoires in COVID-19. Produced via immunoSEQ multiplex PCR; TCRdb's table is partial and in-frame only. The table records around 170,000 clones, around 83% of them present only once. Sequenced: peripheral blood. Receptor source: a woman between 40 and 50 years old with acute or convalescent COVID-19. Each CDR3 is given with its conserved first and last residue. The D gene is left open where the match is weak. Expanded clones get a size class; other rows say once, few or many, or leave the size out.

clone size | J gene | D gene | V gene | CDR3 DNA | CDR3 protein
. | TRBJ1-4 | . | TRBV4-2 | TGTGCCAGCAGCCAAGGGGCGCGCGTGAATGAAAAACTGTTTTTT | CASSQGARVNEKLFF
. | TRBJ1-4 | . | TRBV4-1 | TGCGCCAGCAGCCAAGCGACAGTTAATGAAAAACTGTTTTTT | CASSQATVNEKLFF
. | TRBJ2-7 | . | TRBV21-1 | TGTGCCAAGTGGAGGACAGGGCTTAACGAGCAGTACTTC | CAKWRTGLNEQYF
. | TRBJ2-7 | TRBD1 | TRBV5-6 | TGTGCCAGCAGAAAGACAGGGGGCTCCTACGAGCAGTACTTC | CASRKTGGSYEQYF
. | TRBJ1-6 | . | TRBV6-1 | TGTGCCAGCAGTGAAAGAGGGACTCCCCCCCTCCACTTT | CASSERGTPPLHF
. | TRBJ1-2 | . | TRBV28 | TGTGCCAGCACCCAGGGCGCAGGGCATTATGGCTACACCTTC | CASTQGAGHYGYTF
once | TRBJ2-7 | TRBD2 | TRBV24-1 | TGTGCCACCAGTGTAAGCGGGGGGTCCTACGAGCAGTACTTC | CATSVSGGSYEQYF
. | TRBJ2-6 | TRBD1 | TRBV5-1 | TGCGCCAGCAGCTTAGGGACAGGGATTGGGGCCAACGTCCTGACTTTC | CASSLGTGIGANVLTF
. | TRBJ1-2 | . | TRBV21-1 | TGTGCCAGCAGCCGAAAGGAGGGGAGCTATGGCTACACCTTC | CASSRKEGSYGYTF
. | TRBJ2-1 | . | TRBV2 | TGTGCCAGCCGTGAGGGGCTCTCCTACAATGAGCAGTTCTTC | CASREGLSYNEQFF
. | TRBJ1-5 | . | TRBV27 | TGTGCCAGCAGTTTAGGCGGAATTGGGCCCCAGCATTTT | CASSLGGIGPQHF
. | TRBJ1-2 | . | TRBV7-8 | TGTGCCAGCAGCTTATCGGCTGGACAGTTCTATGGCTACACCTTC | CASSLSAGQFYGYTF
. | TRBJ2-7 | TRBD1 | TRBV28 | TGTGCCAGCAGTGGCATACAGGGGAGCCCCTACGAGCAGTACTTC | CASSGIQGSPYEQYF
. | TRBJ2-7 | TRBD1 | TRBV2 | TGTGCCAGCACAGGGGGACAGACCTACGAGCAGTACTTC | CASTGGQTYEQYF
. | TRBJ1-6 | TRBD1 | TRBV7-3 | TGTGCCAGCAGCCGGGGACAGGGTAATTCACCCCTCCACTTT | CASSRGQGNSPLHF
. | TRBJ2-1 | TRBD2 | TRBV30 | TGTGCCTGGAGTCGTCGGGACAACCGGGGGGGCTCCTACAATGAGCAGTTCTTC | CAWSRRDNRGGSYNEQFF
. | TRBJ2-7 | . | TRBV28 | TGTGCCAGCAGTTCCCCAGGTAGGGTGGGCAGGGCATCCGAGCAGTACTTC | CASSSPGRVGRASEQYF
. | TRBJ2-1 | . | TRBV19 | TGTGCCAGTAGTATGTTCTCCGCAACTACCATCCCTAATGAGCAGTTCTTC | CASSMFSATTIPNEQFF
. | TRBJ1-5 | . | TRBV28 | TGTGCCAGCAGGCCAGGGGAAGGATATCAGCCCCAGCATTTT | CASRPGEGYQPQHF
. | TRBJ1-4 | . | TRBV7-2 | TGTGCCAGCAGCTTAGAAGGAAGCGGATATAATGAAAAACTGTTTTTT | CASSLEGSGYNEKLFF
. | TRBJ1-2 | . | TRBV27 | TGTGCCAGCAGTCTCACGGGGGGCAATGGCTACACCTTC | CASSLTGGNGYTF
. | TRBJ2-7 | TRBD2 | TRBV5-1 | TGCGCCAGCTCCATTGGGGGAAGCGGGGCCTACGAGCAGTACTTC | CASSIGGSGAYEQYF
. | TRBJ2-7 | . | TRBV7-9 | TGTGCCAGCAGCTTAGTCAGCTACGAGCAGTACTTC | CASSLVSYEQYF
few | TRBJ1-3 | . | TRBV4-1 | TGCGCCAGCAGGCCCGCAGACTCTGGAAACACCATATATTTT | CASRPADSGNTIYF
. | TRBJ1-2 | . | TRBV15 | TGTGCCACCGGGCAGGGTAGTTCCTATGGCTACACCTTC | CATGQGSSYGYTF
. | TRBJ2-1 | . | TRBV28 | TGTGCCAGCAGCCCTCATCTGAGCTCCTACAATGAGCAGTTCTTC | CASSPHLSSYNEQFF
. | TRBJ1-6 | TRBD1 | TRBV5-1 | TGCGCCAGCAGCTTACAGGGGGGCTCACCCCTCCACTTT | CASSLQGGSPLHF
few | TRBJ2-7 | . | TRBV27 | TGTGCCAGCAGTTTTTTAAGCAGGGTTGTCGAGCAGTACTTC | CASSFLSRVVEQYF